These T cell receptor beta chains were read from a single sample in a study of spatial heterogeneity in lung cancer. TCRdb redid the calling of the 5' RACE reads with MiXCR, one entry per CDR3 protein. The sample contains tens of thousands of distinct CDR3 sequences, 10% to 15% of which appear only once. The sample in question was PBMCs, obtained at surgery. These receptors came from a male donor with early-stage non-small cell lung cancer. CDR3s include the opening cysteine and the closing phenylalanine or tryptophan. D genes are given only for firm matches. The listing skips clone size in some rows; elsewhere it reads once, few, many or a size class.

V	J	size	D	DNA	CDR3
TRBV7-2	TRBJ2-4	.	.	TGTGCCAGCAGCTTAGTAGCCCCCAAAAACATTCAGTACTTC	CASSLVAPKNIQYF
TRBV5-4	TRBJ2-3	.	TRBD2	TGTGCCAGCAGCACGACTAGCGGGGGGGCCAAATCAACAGATACGCAGTATTTT	CASSTTSGGAKSTDTQYF
TRBV27	TRBJ2-1	few	.	TGTGCCAGCAGGTCCGGGTCCTACAATGAGCAGTTCTTC	CASRSGSYNEQFF
TRBV5-1	TRBJ2-1	.	TRBD2	TGCGCCAGCGGGTCCGGGACTAGCGGGAGTGGTAATGAGCAGTTCTTC	CASGSGTSGSGNEQFF
TRBV28	TRBJ1-5	many	.	TGTGCCAGCAGACTACGATGGACAGCGCCGATTAATCAGCCCCAGCATTTT	CASRLRWTAPINQPQHF
TRBV20-1	TRBJ2-3	.	TRBD1	TGCAGTGCTAGACCAGGACAGGGAAAGGGTACGCAGTATTTT	CSARPGQGKGTQYF
TRBV15	TRBJ2-3	few	TRBD1	TGTGCCACCAGCAAGGGACAGGGGATCACAGATACGCAGTATTTT	CATSKGQGITDTQYF
TRBV7-2	TRBJ1-1	.	.	TGTGCCAGCAGCGGGGGGCCGGGCACTGAAGCTTTCTTT	CASSGGPGTEAFF
TRBV10-3	TRBJ2-3	few	TRBD1	TGTGCCATCAGTGCGACAGGGCAGGGTACGCAGTATTTT	CAISATGQGTQYF
TRBV7-8	TRBJ2-3	.	TRBD2	TGTGCCAGCTCTACGTGGATCCTAGCGGGGGAGCCAGATACGCAGTATTTT	CASSTWILAGEPDTQYF
TRBV28	TRBJ2-7	few	TRBD2	TGTGCCAGCATTTCCCCGGGACTAGCGACTGAGTACTTC	CASISPGLATEYF
TRBV7-2	TRBJ2-3	many	.	TGTGCCAGCAGCTTAGCCCGCGTGACAGATACGCAGTATTTT	CASSLARVTDTQYF
TRBV7-2	TRBJ2-7	many	TRBD1	TGTGCCAGCAGCTTAGAATTACAGGGGGCGGGCGAGCAGTACTTC	CASSLELQGAGEQYF
TRBV7-9	TRBJ2-7	.	TRBD1	TGTGCCAGCAGCTCGGACAGGGACCGGGGCTACGAGCAGTACTTC	CASSSDRDRGYEQYF
TRBV6-2/TRBV6-3	TRBJ2-1	few	.	TGTGCCAGCAGCTCCAACCGGGACAACTCCTACAATGAGCAGTTCTTC	CASSSNRDNSYNEQFF
TRBV12-3/TRBV12-4	TRBJ1-1	many	.	TGTGCCAGCAGTCCCACGGGGGGTTTGTGGAACACTGAAGCTTTCTTT	CASSPTGGLWNTEAFF
TRBV4-3	TRBJ2-6	many	TRBD2	TGCGCCAGCAGCCAAGACCCCGCACTAGCGGGAGCAGCTGGGGCCAACGTCCTGACTTTC	CASSQDPALAGAAGANVLTF
TRBV27	TRBJ2-7	.	TRBD1	TGTGCCAGCAGGCAGACAGGGGGCCCCTACGAGCAGTACTTC	CASRQTGGPYEQYF
TRBV5-1	TRBJ2-3	.	TRBD2	TGCGCCAGCAGACTAGCGGGAGGGGTAGATACGCAGTATTTT	CASRLAGGVDTQYF
TRBV20-1	TRBJ1-1	.	.	TGCAGTGCTAAACATCAAGGGCCCAACACTGAAGCTTTCTTT	CSAKHQGPNTEAFF
TRBV7-2	TRBJ1-2	many	TRBD1	TGTGCCAGCAGCTTAATAACAGGGGATGGCTACACCTTC	CASSLITGDGYTF
TRBV7-2	TRBJ2-4	few	.	TGTGCCAGCAGCTTTCAGGAGAAAAACATTCAGTACTTC	CASSFQEKNIQYF
TRBV3-1	TRBJ2-1	.	TRBD2	TGTGCCAGCAGCCAAGATCTAGCGGGGGCCGGAAATGAGCAGTTCTTC	CASSQDLAGAGNEQFF
TRBV20-1	TRBJ2-7	few	TRBD2	TGCAGTGCCAGAGCGGGAGGGAACTACGAGCAGTACTTC	CSARAGGNYEQYF
TRBV20-1	TRBJ2-1	few	.	TGCAGTGCTAGAGCGGGACAAACTTTGCCCAATGAGCAGTTCTTC	CSARAGQTLPNEQFF
TRBV14	TRBJ2-3	.	TRBD2	TGTGCCAGCAGCCAAATAGCGGGAGACACAGATACGCAGTATTTT	CASSQIAGDTDTQYF
TRBV6-1	TRBJ2-3	few	TRBD2	TGTGCCAGCACCTTGTGGGTAGCGGGGGGTAGCACAGATACGCAGTATTTT	CASTLWVAGGSTDTQYF
TRBV11-2	TRBJ1-1	many	.	TGTGCCAGCAGCTTAAATCGCCGGATCACTGAAGCTTTCTTT	CASSLNRRITEAFF